These 20 T cell receptor beta chains came from one sample sequenced in a study of blood T cell repertoires in COVID-19. Only in-frame clones appear in the TCRdb table, and some are missing; sequencing was by immunoSEQ multiplex PCR. The sample lists tens of thousands of clones, almost 85% seen once, with 14% in the top ten. Material for sequencing was peripheral blood. All receptors come from a human donor in a cohort sampled during active COVID-19.

The V call is TRBV5-6, the J call TRBJ2-5; D not certain. This CDR3 is built from 12 residues. The V and J ends lost 1 base and 2 bases respectively, with 3 bases between them. Per germline, CDR1 SGHDT and CDR2 YYEEEE. This chain's CDR3 is CASSLSQETQYF. The DNA of the CDR3 is TGTGCCAGCAGCTTGTCTCAAGAGACCCAGTACTTC.

In this sample, this clone turned up once. Here the CDR3 reads CASSQDLVAGASTDTQYF. The CDR3 nucleotides are TGCGCCAGCAGCCAAGATTTGGTAGCGGGGGCTAGCACAGATACGCAGTATTTT. The rearrangement links TRBV4-3 to TRBJ2-3, with 9 bases fitting TRBD2. The CDR3 loop spans 18 amino acids. With 0 bases clipped from V and 0 bases from J, the junction kept 7 bases outside the gene matches. Germline lookup yields CDR1 LGHNA and CDR2 YSLEER.

This rearrangement joins TRBV20-1 to TRBJ2-1, with D possibly being TRBD2 (5 bases). The germline V gene encodes CDR1 DFQATT and CDR2 SNEGSKA (reference sequence). The V end lost 6 bases, the J end lost 9 bases, and 12 bases lay between the germline ends. The CDR3 contains 11 residues. The CDR3 reads CSAQGSSEQFF. DNA of the CDR3: TGCAGTGCCCAAGGGAGTTCTGAGCAGTTCTTC.

The chain couples TRBV7-2 to TRBJ1-2; 8 nucleotides match TRBD1. The CDR3 spans 15 residues. Trimming at V came to 4 bases and at J to 4 bases, leaving 8 bases not matched to a gene. The germline CDR1 and CDR2 sequences are SGHTA and FQGNSA. CDR3 nucleotide sequence: TGTGCCAGCAGCTGGCCGGGACAGGACCGCTATGGCTACACCTTC. Protein product: CASSWPGQDRYGYTF.

This clone was recorded only once. The chain recombines TRBV18 with TRBJ2-5; D is perhaps TRBD1 (5 bases). Per germline, CDR1 KGHSH and CDR2 LQKENI. V lost 6 bases and J 4 bases, leaving 15 bases between the germline ends. The CDR3 length is 14 residues. This chain's CDR3 is CASSLRQSAETQYF. In DNA form, the CDR3 reads TGTGCCAGCTCGCTTCGACAGAGCGCAGAGACCCAGTACTTC.

This clone appeared once. The J gene is TRBJ2-1, the V gene TRBV9, with 7 bases lining up with TRBD1. The CDR3 runs to 17 residues. The trim removed 3 bases at V and 8 bases at J, leaving 17 bases unmatched. Germline V gene data show CDR1 as SGDLS and CDR2 as YYNGEE. DNA of the CDR3: TGTGCCAGCAGCGGTTTATTTGAGGGGGCTGAGTCCCATGAGCAGTTCTTC. This translates into CASSGLFEGAESHEQFF. The entire variable domain, with the rest obtained from reference TRBV9 and TRBJ2-1, is as follows: DSGVTQTPKHLITATGQRVTLRCSPRSGDLSVYWYQQSLDQGLQFLIQYYNGEERAKGNILERFSAQQFPDLHSELNLSSLELGDSALYFCASSGLFEGAESHEQFFGPGTRLTVL.

The J gene is TRBJ2-3, the V gene TRBV23-1; TRBD1 matches at 8 bases. TRBV23-1 is assigned to the ORF class and has an uncertain function. The CDR3 runs 18 residues. V was pared by 7 bases and J by 3 bases, with 18 bases of the junction left unmatched. The CDR3 is CASTLTPHQGAQTDTQYF. CDR3 coding DNA: TGCGCCAGCACTCTCACCCCTCATCAGGGGGCGCAAACAGATACGCAGTATTTT.

This clone was counted only a few times. The chain has TRBV4-1 and TRBJ1-2; unclear D gene. Germline V gene lookup returns CDR1 MGHRA and CDR2 YSYEKL. Trimming removed 0 bases from V and 7 bases from J, with 9 bases in between. The CDR3 is 13 amino acids. As DNA, the CDR3 is TGCGCCAGCAGCCAAGATCCTGGGAGTGGCTACACCTTC. Translation: CASSQDPGSGYTF.

V gene TRBV5-4 combines with J gene TRBJ1-2; 8 positions agree with TRBD1. The ends lost 0 bases at V and 6 bases at J; junction bases unmatched: 13. This CDR3 is 17 amino acids long. Germline loops: CDR1 SGHNT, CDR2 YYREEE (reference sequence). The CDR3 DNA reads as TGTGCCAGCAGCTTGGGGTGGCGACAGGGGACAACTAATGGCTACACCTTC. Protein sequence: CASSLGWRQGTTNGYTF.

This chain links TRBV7-3 with TRBJ1-1, with a tentative D call TRBD1 (5 bases). Trimming pared 5 bases from V and 5 bases from J, leaving 12 bases between. This CDR3 has 13 amino acids. Germline V gene sequence: CDR1 SGHTA, CDR2 FQGTGA. CDR3 in DNA: TGTGCCAGCAGCCCCGACAGTAGAACTGAAGCTTTCTTT. Its protein product is CASSPDSRTEAFF. Based on the CDR3 plus reference TRBV7-3 and TRBJ1-1, the full variable domain is GAGVSQTPSNKVTEKGKYVELRCDPISGHTALYWYRQSLGQGPEFLIYFQGTGAADDSGLPNDRFFAVRPEGSVSTLKIQRTERGDSAVYLCASSPDSRTEAFFGQGTRLTVV.

The gene calls are TRBV19 and TRBJ1-5; TRBD1 might be the D (6 bases). The germline V and J ends were trimmed by 3 bases and 7 bases, with 10 bases remaining between them. Germline lookup yields CDR1 LNHDA and CDR2 SQIVND (reference sequence). This CDR3 region has 13 residues. CDR3 sequence (DNA): TGTGCCAGTAGTATCCGGGGGGCCCAGCCCCAGCATTTT. It is translated as CASSIRGAQPQHF.

Ten or more counts support this clone. CDR3 nucleotide sequence: TGTGCCAGCAGTGAAGGGACAGGGTATAGCAATCAGCCCCAGCATTTT. Its protein product is CASSEGTGYSNQPQHF. This chain uses TRBV6-1 with TRBJ1-5; 8 bases fit TRBD1. In germline, CDR1 is MNHNS, CDR2 SASEGT. J gave up 0 bases and V 1 base, and 2 bases lay outside the gene matches. This CDR3 has 16 amino acids.

This chain's CDR3 is CASSSGTSSYNEQFF. The CDR3 nucleotides are TGCGCCAGCAGCTCGGGGACTAGCTCCTACAATGAGCAGTTCTTC. The chain couples TRBV5-1 to TRBJ2-1, with 8 bases that match TRBD2. Germline CDR1 reads SGHRS; CDR2 reads YFSETQ. This CDR3 spans 15 amino acids. Trimming cost V 3 bases and J 0 bases; bases outside gene matches: 2. The whole variable domain, remainder taken from reference TRBV5-1 and TRBJ2-1, is KAGVTQTPRYLIKTRGQQVTLSCSPISGHRSVSWYQQTPGQGLQFLFEYFSETQRNKGNFPGRFSGRQFSNSRSEMNVSTLELGDSALYLCASSSGTSSYNEQFFGPGTRLTVL.

This chain uses TRBV18 with TRBJ2-1, with TRBD1 identical over 8 bases. The CDR3 has 13 amino acids. The V gene end was trimmed by 6 bases and the J gene end by 7 bases; junction bases not matched to a gene: 5. From germline, CDR1 is KGHSH and CDR2 LQKENI. The chain's CDR3 is CASSRTGSNEQFF. CDR3 nucleotides: TGTGCCAGCTCTCGGACAGGGTCGAATGAGCAGTTCTTC.

The chain employs TRBV6-4 and TRBJ2-1, with a weak D call TRBD2 (6 bases). The CDR3 is 14 amino acids. Germline CDR1 is MRHNA and CDR2 is SNTAGT. Deletions cut 3 bases from V and 9 bases from J, with 15 bases between. CDR3 amino acids: CASSEGRGYGEQFF. In DNA form, the CDR3 reads TGTGCCAGCAGTGAGGGCCGGGGGTACGGTGAGCAGTTCTTC.

The J gene is TRBJ2-1, the V gene TRBV27; 10 bases fit TRBD2. The V gene end was trimmed by 2 bases and the J gene end by 7 bases; junction bases not matched to a gene: 5. This CDR3 has 15 residues. Per germline, CDR1 MNHEY and CDR2 SMNVEV (reference sequence). CDR3 residues: CASSLKREGRNEQFF. The CDR3 DNA is TGTGCCAGCAGTTTAAAGCGGGAGGGGCGGAATGAGCAGTTCTTC.

The chain employs TRBV19 and TRBJ2-5, with a weak D call TRBD1 (5 bases). Germline values: CDR1 LNHDA, CDR2 SQIVND (reference sequence). The length of the CDR3 is 15 residues. V lost 5 bases, J lost 4 bases, and 17 bases lay in between. The CDR3 DNA sequence: TGTGCCAGTAGTCCCCGTGCGTTAAGGGGAGAGACCCAGTACTTC. Residues: CASSPRALRGETQYF.

This chain connects TRBV28 to TRBJ2-3; 11 bases line up with TRBD2. The CDR3 has 16 amino acids. V was pared by 7 bases and J by 2 bases, with 8 bases of the junction left unmatched. The V gene's germline CDR1 is MDHEN and CDR2 SYDVKM. The chain's CDR3 is CASKGSGRAITDTQYF. Written as DNA, the CDR3 is TGTGCCAGCAAGGGTAGCGGGAGGGCCATCACAGATACGCAGTATTTT.

The chain combines TRBV19 with TRBJ1-4; tentative D call: TRBD1 (5 bases). CDR1 is LNHDA and CDR2 is SQIVND in the germline V gene (reference sequence). The CDR3 consists of 16 residues. V lost 5 bases and J lost 4, with 17 bases in between. CDR3 amino acids: CASSPRGRGGNEKLFF. The CDR3 DNA reads as TGTGCCAGTAGTCCCCGGGGGAGGGGCGGTAATGAAAAACTGTTTTTT.

In this sample, this clone turned up once. The chain recombines TRBV6-2 or TRBV6-3 with TRBJ2-7; 7 bases agree with TRBD1. The CDR3 consists of 16 residues. The V and J ends lost 5 bases and 3 bases, in that order; junction bases with no gene match: 13. Germline CDR1 MNHEY, CDR2 SVGEGT. In DNA form, the CDR3 reads TGTGCCAGCAGTCAGATTCCGGGGACAGCTTACTACGAGCAGTACTTC. This sequence encodes CASSQIPGTAYYEQYF.